The present T cell receptor (beta chain) was sequenced within a study of CD8+ T cells in alopecia areata. Study information: The drug, oral tofacitinib, was given to treated patients at 5 to 10 mg twice daily. Dosing spanned 6 to 18 months on tofacitinib, then 6 months off drug. Regarding the study as a whole: Affected scalp, especially in alopecia totalis/universalis, had a higher clonality than normal scalp did.

As concerns this clone: Its antigen is unknown.

Sequencing used cDNA as its template, made by extracting RNA and reverse transcribing it. Sequencing was performed with immunoSEQ multiplex PCR; in TCRdb, only in-frame clones are kept and a portion is missing. The sample consists of a few hundred thousand clones, about two thirds of them appearing once. CDR3 length: 13 amino acids. V lost 6 bases and J lost 3, with 9 bases in between. CDR1 and CDR2 from the germline V gene are KGHSH and LQKENI. CD4+ and CD8+ T cells were sorted from PBMCs. The material was CD4+ T cells sorted from blood, obtained at week 0. The sequence was collected from a human donor with alopecia areata. The chain joins TRBV18 to TRBJ1-5, with D perhaps TRBD1 (5 bases). The DNA of the CDR3 is TGTGCCAGCTCCGGGACCTTCAATCAGCCCCAGCATTTT. Translation: CASSGTFNQPQHF.